Sequencing of this T cell receptor (beta chain) was carried out in a study of tumor and adjacent non-tumor tissue in lung cancer. TCRbeta libraries were built with three rounds of nested PCR, modified from ARM-PCR. TCRdb analysed the multiplex PCR reads with MiXCR anew, one entry per CDR3 protein. Found here are approximately 79,000 distinct CDR3 sequences, 76% of them singletons; the top ten hold less than 50%. This sample's RNA came from whole unsorted tissue. Distant lung tissue was collected more than 3 cm away from the tumor edge. The count of this clonotype is one. Its ends do not fully match the called genes, so a read error is possible. The clonotype originates from a man aged 65 to 79 with non-small cell lung cancer. What was sequenced was distant non-tumor lung tissue.

The CDR3 sequence is CSVDHGSYEQYF. The DNA for the CDR3 is TGCAGCGTTGATCACGGTTCCTACGAACAGTACTTT. The chain carries TRBV29-1 and TRBJ2-7; no firm D call. This CDR3 spans 12 amino acids. The germline V gene has CDR1 SQVTM and CDR2 ANQGSEA.